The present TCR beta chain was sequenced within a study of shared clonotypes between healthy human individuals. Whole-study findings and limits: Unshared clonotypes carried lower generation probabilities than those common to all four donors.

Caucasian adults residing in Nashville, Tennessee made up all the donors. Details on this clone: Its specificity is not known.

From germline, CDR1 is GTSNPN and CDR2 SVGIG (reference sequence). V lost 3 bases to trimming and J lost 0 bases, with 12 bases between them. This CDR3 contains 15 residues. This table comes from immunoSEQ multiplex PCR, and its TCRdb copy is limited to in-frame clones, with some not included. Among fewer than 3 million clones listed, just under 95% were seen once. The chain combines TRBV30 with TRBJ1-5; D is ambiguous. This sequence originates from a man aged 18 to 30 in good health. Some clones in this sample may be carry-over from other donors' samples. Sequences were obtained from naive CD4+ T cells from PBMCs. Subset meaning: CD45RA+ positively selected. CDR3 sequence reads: CAWRAGLNSNQPQHF. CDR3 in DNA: TGTGCCTGGAGGGCAGGACTCAATAGCAATCAGCCCCAGCATTTT.